The T cell receptor (beta chain) under discussion was sequenced for a study of control samples from healthy donors and cancer patients. From germline, CDR1 is MNHEY and CDR2 SVGEGT. This CDR3 contains 20 residues. V lost 1 base and J lost 0; bases outside the gene matches: 7. In its sample, this clone was seen once. Sequenced by immunoSEQ multiplex PCR; TCRdb stores in-frame clones only, minus some. The data hold roughly 170,000 clones, with approximately 92% observed a single time. The sample was blood. The clonotype was recovered from a woman aged 60-70 years in good health. The chain recombines TRBV6-2 or TRBV6-3 with TRBJ1-6, with TRBD1 matching over 12 bases. This CDR3 reads CASSYLPGQGASSYNSPLHF. Written as DNA, the CDR3 is TGTGCCAGCAGTTACTTACCGGGACAGGGGGCGAGCTCCTATAATTCACCCCTCCACTTT.